These 5 T cell receptor beta chains originate from one sample sequenced in a study of control samples from healthy donors and cancer patients. The table came from immunoSEQ multiplex PCR; TCRdb's copy has only in-frame clones and leaves some out. The sample has 55,000 to 90,000 clones, nearly 85% seen once; the top ten hold roughly 28%. Source material: blood. Receptors were obtained from a man between 50 and 59 years old in good health.

The chain joins TRBV5-1 to TRBJ2-7; possibly TRBD2 for D (6 bases). Germline CDR1 SGHRS, CDR2 YFSETQ. Trimming stripped 4 bases from V and 3 bases from J, with 14 bases between. CDR3 length: 14 amino acids. CDR3 protein: CASSPARGNYEQYF. The CDR3 nucleotides are TGCGCCAGCAGCCCCGCCCGGGGGAACTACGAGCAGTACTTC. The whole variable domain, remainder taken from reference TRBV5-1 and TRBJ2-7, is KAGVTQTPRYLIKTRGQQVTLSCSPISGHRSVSWYQQTPGQGLQFLFEYFSETQRNKGNFPGRFSGRQFSNSRSEMNVSTLELGDSALYLCASSPARGNYEQYFGPGTRLTVT.

The gene calls are TRBV12-5 and TRBJ1-3; 8 bases map to TRBD1. The V and J ends lost 3 bases and 7 bases, in that order; junction bases with no gene match: 8. There are 15 residues in the CDR3. Germline CDR1 and CDR2: LGHNT and FRNRAP. The CDR3 loop is CASGLTRDRFNTIYF. DNA of the CDR3: TGTGCTAGTGGTTTAACCCGGGACAGGTTTAACACCATATATTTT.

This clone has just one count. The chain has TRBV5-1 and TRBJ1-2; no reliable D call. Trimming stripped 4 bases from V and 2 bases from J, with 15 bases between. Germline V gene data show CDR1 as SGHRS and CDR2 as YFSETQ. This CDR3 comprises 15 residues. The chain's CDR3 is CASSLTPGRNYGYTF. The CDR3 coding sequence is TGCGCCAGCAGCCTGACACCGGGGAGAAACTATGGCTACACCTTC.

This sequence joins TRBV27 and TRBJ1-5; D is unclear. Germline CDR1 and CDR2: MNHEY and SMNVEV (reference sequence). Trimming left V 6 bases short and J 2 bases short, with 8 bases between. This CDR3 is 13 amino acids long. CDR3 in amino acids: CASSLNGNQPQHF. The DNA of the CDR3 is TGTGCCAGCAGCCTCAACGGCAATCAGCCCCAGCATTTT.

The rearrangement joins TRBV10-3 to TRBJ1-6, with a possible D match to TRBD1 (5 bases). V lost 3 bases to trimming and J lost 7 bases, with 13 bases between them. CDR3 length: 15 residues. Germline V lookup: CDR1 ENHRY, CDR2 SYGVKD. The CDR3 DNA follows: TGTGCCATCAGTGACATCAGGGATGAGAATTCACCCCTCCACTTT. It is translated as CAISDIRDENSPLHF.